This T cell receptor beta chain stems from a study of identical twins listed by TCRdb under 2016. With regard to the full study: To test whether fetal clonotypes persist, the study used deep sequencing on TCR alpha and beta repertoires from monozygotic twins, unrelated adults of various ages, and cord blood. To rule out contamination, replicate twin experiments were performed at different times with different library preparation protocols.

Overall results and qualifications from the work: Abundant cord blood beta clonotypes had fewer insertions, young adult naive repertoires showed a similar but weaker trend, and memory repertoires showed no such trend. A weaker excess of twin sharing was found in beta out-of-frame sequences because the signal-to-noise ratio was lowered by fewer shared sequences. Out-of-frame TCR alpha sequences shared between twins showed an excess of low generation-probability sequences compared with coincidental sharing between unrelated individuals. Because the same donors could not be followed over many years, the conclusions relied on cross-sectional statistical analysis. Invariant T cells such as MAIT and iNKT could partly confound zero-insertion analyses, although diverse VJ usage argued against such confounding for most clonotypes. In monozygotic twins, recombination models systematically underestimated out-of-frame TCR alpha sharing, but the models matched the sharing seen between unrelated individuals.

Library preparation used 5' RACE. Reads for this sample came from an Illumina HiSeq 2000. A universal primer binding site was introduced by template switching, and a unique molecular identifier was present in the final cDNA, enabling accurate counting of TCR cDNA molecules. Specific primers in the conserved constant-segment region were used to synthesize first-strand cDNA for TCR alpha and beta chains. To control for contamination, every cDNA library was double barcoded, receiving both a SMART-Mk sample barcode and Illumina barcodes. TruSeq adapter sequences along with Illumina sample barcodes were introduced in two successive PCR steps. The Illumina HiSeq platform was used with custom primers to sequence TCR alpha and beta cDNA libraries. Turning to the authors' computational methods: Unique molecular identifiers were extracted from raw reads with MiGEC, and CDR3 positions were determined with MiXCR. Recombination models were inferred per individual with the repgenHMM and IGoR tools using an EM algorithm. Shared clonotypes were analyzed with the tcR package in R, and sharing was normalized by the product of cloneset sizes. To study raw recombination without the effects of thymic and clonal selection, out-of-frame nonproductive sequences were analyzed. Starting from the raw public reads, TCRdb applied fastp trimming at Q25, assembled clones with MiXCR and retained in-frame beta chains. Identical CDR3 proteins give one entry, which carries the most common genes and DNA. These V and J calls are TCRdb output, not the study's own analysis. This sample gives hundreds of thousands of distinct CDR3 sequences in total; 5.5% to 6.5% of them show up just once. The top ten clones comprise around 1.9% of the sample.

Every donor in the study was a healthy Caucasian. Three unrelated non-twin adults were also sequenced: a male aged 18 to 30, a male aged 50 to 59 and a female aged 50 to 59. Miltenyi CD45RO+ enrichment and human naive T-cell isolation kits were used to isolate memory (CD45RO+) and naive T cells from PBMC. The V end gives up 6 bases and the J end 3 bases, leaving 4 bases in the junction not matched to a gene. The germline V gene provides CDR1 SGHVS and CDR2 FQNEAQ. The CDR3 measures 14 amino acids from cysteine to phenylalanine. The retained sequence is limited to the CDR3, 42 bases, with the frame set at the first base. As to this clonotype: Its target antigen remains unknown. One base away there is no much larger clone; base qualities are not given.

Sequencing was done on a sample of naive T cells sorted from blood. The cell subset or site label, as the study defines it: cells isolated with a human naive T-cell isolation kit. This receptor was identified in a man between 18 and 35 years old in good health. The chain was built from TRBV7-8 and TRBJ2-1; TRBD1 fits 8 bases in the junction. This receptor has the CDR3 CASRPQGGYNEQFF. The sequence in DNA is TGTGCCAGCAGACCACAGGGGGGCTACAATGAGCAGTTCTTC.